Given below is one T cell receptor (beta chain) in context. The sample belongs to a study of CD8+ T cells in alopecia areata. Treatment: oral pan-JAK inhibitor, 5-10 mg twice daily. Reverse transcription of extracted RNA yielded cDNA, which provided the sequencing template. Using immunoSEQ multiplex PCR, the repertoire was profiled, and TCRdb retains in-frame clones only, with some absent. The data hold 200,000 to 250,000 clones, with around three fifths observed a single time. The CDR3 length is 13 residues. The germline gives CDR1 LNHDA, CDR2 SQIVND (reference sequence). V was trimmed by 6 bases and J by 3 bases, leaving 9 bases between them.

The receptor comes from a human donor with alopecia areata. This chain links TRBV19 with TRBJ2-1; D not certain. The sample was CD4+ T cells sorted from blood, taken at week 4, from a patient treated with tofacitinib. CDR3 loop: CASRASRYNEQFF. For the CDR3, the DNA is TGTGCCAGTAGGGCTTCCCGCTACAATGAGCAGTTCTTC.